The clone carrying this TCR beta chain showed up just once. Its antigen remains unknown. Using immunoSEQ multiplex PCR, the repertoire was profiled, and TCRdb retains in-frame clones only, with some absent. The sample holds 2.5 million or so clones, approximately 94% seen once. The CDR3 runs 13 residues. Germline-derived CDR1 and CDR2 are MNHNY and SVGAGI (reference sequence). V was shortened by 9 bases and J by 2 bases, with 11 bases between the two germline ends. The sample is drawn from a study of shared clonotypes between healthy human individuals. Study-wide results and limits: It was the non-shared clonotypes that had lower generation probabilities than clonotypes shared by all four donors. Although depth was large, rarefaction showed that sequencing of the sorted subsets was incomplete.

The receptor's source is a man between 18 and 35 years old in good health. The gene calls are TRBV6-6 and TRBJ1-5; D is uncertain. Sequencing was performed on naive CD4+ T cells sorted from blood. The subset was: CD45RA+ positively selected. The CDR3 reads CASGVAGNQPQHF. CDR3 nucleotide sequence: TGTGCCAGTGGCGTGGCAGGCAATCAGCCCCAGCATTTT.